The 10 T cell receptor beta chains in this list originate from one sample, sequenced in a study of T cells after yellow fever vaccination. Using its own MiXCR run on the 5' RACE reads, TCRdb lists one record per CDR3 protein. The data hold some 670,000 distinct CDR3 sequences, with 9% to 15% observed a single time. This specimen was PBMCs, taken on the day of the yellow fever booster vaccination. The source of these receptors is a man aged 30 to 45 who received the YFV17D yellow fever vaccine.

The table lists this clonotype with many counts. V gene TRBV10-3 combines with J gene TRBJ2-7; D not resolved. Germline V lookup: CDR1 ENHRY, CDR2 SYGVKD. This CDR3 contains 12 residues. The V end was cut by 8 bases, the J end by 0 bases, with 8 bases between. In DNA form, the CDR3 reads TGTGCCATCGGTAGAGACTCCTACGAGCAGTACTTC. This encodes CAIGRDSYEQYF.

This clonotype came up a few times. The chain combines TRBV11-2 with TRBJ2-3; D uncertain. The CDR3 runs to 15 residues. From germline, CDR1 is SGHAT and CDR2 FQNNGV. Trimming removed 5 bases at V and 3 bases at J, with 15 bases between. The CDR3 nucleotides read TGTGCCAGCAGCGAAAGTAGGGCGTGGACAGATACGCAGTATTTT. Translated, it gives CASSESRAWTDTQYF.

The rearrangement links TRBV27 to TRBJ2-3, with 12 nucleotides matching TRBD2. The CDR3 extends over 15 amino acids. J lost 3 bases, V lost 8 bases, and 6 bases had no gene match. Per the germline V gene, CDR1 is MNHEY and CDR2 is SMNVEV (reference sequence). This chain's CDR3 is CASGGLAGKTDTQYF. CDR3 nucleotides: TGTGCCAGCGGCGGACTAGCGGGAAAGACAGATACGCAGTATTTT.

This chain connects TRBV5-1 to TRBJ2-7; 7 nucleotides align to TRBD2. The CDR3 is made up of 14 amino acids. Germline V gene lookup returns CDR1 SGHRS and CDR2 YFSETQ. V shed 7 bases, J shed 3 bases, and the junction held 10 bases outside the gene matches. CDR3 region: CASSPEWGGYEQYF. The CDR3 nucleotides read TGCGCCAGCTCCCCGGAGTGGGGGGGCTACGAGCAGTACTTC.

This clonotype came up many times. The CDR3, as DNA: TGTGCCAGCAGTTTATCTGCTAGCGGCTCCTACGAGCAGTACTTC. Its translation: CASSLSASGSYEQYF. The V and J genes are TRBV27 and TRBJ2-7; TRBD2 agrees at 7 bases. Per germline, CDR1 MNHEY and CDR2 SMNVEV (reference sequence). The length of the CDR3 is 15 residues. The ends lost 0 bases at V and 0 bases at J; junction bases unmatched: 2.

The chain combines TRBV29-1 with TRBJ2-3; possible D gene TRBD1, 6 bases. V gave up 5 bases and J gave up 1 base, with 16 bases separating them. This CDR3 spans 15 amino acids. Germline V gene sequence: CDR1 SQVTM, CDR2 ANQGSEA. CDR3 in DNA: TGCAGCGTTTCAAGGGGGACCCGAGGCACAGATACGCAGTATTTT. Translation gives CSVSRGTRGTDTQYF.

This clonotype has more than one count but fewer than ten. The chain couples TRBV29-1 to TRBJ2-3, with TRBD2 matching 15 bases. V shed 3 bases and J 0 bases; nucleotides not matched to a gene: 4. Germline values: CDR1 SQVTM, CDR2 ANQGSEA. CDR3 length equals 17 residues. CDR3 bases: TGCAGCGTTGATGGGACTAGCGGGAGGCCTAGCACAGATACGCAGTATTTT. It yields the protein CSVDGTSGRPSTDTQYF.

This clonotype was observed a few times. This chain links TRBV7-9 with TRBJ1-2, with D unresolved. This CDR3 contains 13 residues. CDR1 is SEHNR, CDR2 FQNEAQ, per germline (reference sequence). Between the trimmed V and J ends, which lost 5 bases and 7 bases, there was a span of 14 bases. The DNA of the CDR3 is TGTGCCAGCAGCGGCAGTTCCCTCACTGGCTACACCTTC. Its translation is CASSGSSLTGYTF.

This clonotype appeared many times. The genes are TRBV12-3 or TRBV12-4 and TRBJ2-3; 11 bases are a match to TRBD2. The CDR3 is 16 amino acids. With V trimmed by 4 bases and J by 1 base, 4 bases remained unmatched. DNA for the CDR3: TGTGCCAGCAGTTCCGTAGCGGGAGGGCGCACAGATACGCAGTATTTT. Residues: CASSSVAGGRTDTQYF.

The V gene is TRBV24-1, the J gene TRBJ2-2; 9 bases match TRBD1. Germline V gives CDR1 KGHDR, CDR2 SFDVKD. Trimming removed 5 bases from V and 7 bases from J; junction bases left unmatched: 7. This CDR3 is built from 15 residues. The CDR3 is CATSVDRGGVGELFF. The DNA for the CDR3 is TGTGCCACCAGTGTGGACAGGGGTGGCGTCGGGGAGCTGTTTTTT.